The clone carrying this T cell receptor beta chain occurred a few times. What it binds is unknown. The junction differs from germline at one of its ends, possibly a read error. This entry belongs to a study of identical twins. Overall study findings and caveats: Within monozygotic twins, out-of-frame TCR alpha sharing was underestimated by the models. Excess low generation probability was seen in twin-shared out-of-frame alpha sequences. The more abundant beta clonotypes in cord blood had fewer insertions, and memory repertoires did not show this.

A universal primer site was incorporated via template switching, and the cDNA contained unique molecular identifiers. Via MiXCR, TCRdb re-called the 5' RACE reads, giving one row per CDR3 protein. The sample consists of about 200,000 distinct CDR3 sequences, around 9.6% of them appearing once. The CDR3 extends over 11 amino acids. The germline CDR1 and CDR2 sequences are SGDLS and YYNGEE. The chain is built from TRBV9 and TRBJ2-1; possibly TRBD1 for D (6 bases). The sample consisted of memory (CD45RO+) T cells sorted from blood. This sequence originates from a woman in her late teens or twenties in good health. The CDR3, as DNA: TGTGCCAGCAGCGCCCCAGGGGCCCCGGTCTTC. Translated, it gives CASSAPGAPVF.